A single sample is the source of the 2 T cell receptor beta chains below, sequenced in a study of T cell responses to AZD1222 COVID-19 vaccine. Measured with immunoSEQ multiplex PCR; TCRdb has only the in-frame clones, and not every one. The sample shows around 140,000 clones, more than 70% of them seen only once. This sample comprised peripheral blood, obtained 28 days after the second AZD1222 dose. The receptors here all came from an adult who received the AZD1222 COVID-19 vaccine.

There are a few counts of this clone. The genes are TRBV6-5 and TRBJ1-5; 9 nucleotides align to TRBD1. The J segment lost 3 bases and the V segment lost 6 bases, leaving 6 bases of the junction unmatched. Looked up from germline, CDR1 is MNHEY and CDR2 is SVGAGI. The CDR3 covers 15 residues. CDR3 amino acids: CASSSDRGNNQPQHF. CDR3 bases: TGTGCCAGCAGCTCTGACAGGGGGAACAATCAGCCCCAGCATTTT.

The chain has TRBV7-2 and TRBJ1-5; the D gene is possibly TRBD1 (5 bases). The length of the CDR3 is 14 residues. Trimming stripped 2 bases from V and 7 bases from J, with 12 bases between. Germline CDR1 is SGHTA and CDR2 is FQGNSA. CDR3 in amino acids: CASSLIGGGQPQHF. The DNA for the CDR3 is TGTGCCAGCAGCTTAATCGGGGGTGGCCAGCCCCAGCATTTT.